In this sample, the clone carrying this TCR beta chain turned up many times. This record comes from a study of identical twins. All of the donors were Caucasians in good health. A single record per CDR3 protein comes from TCRdb applying MiXCR to the 5' RACE reads. The table lists some 320,000 distinct CDR3 sequences, more than 9% of them singletons. Another study also made use of these data, one on yellow fever vaccine responses in identical twins.

This TCR was recovered from a woman aged 18-35 years in good health. The sequenced sample consisted of CD8+ T cells sorted from blood.

The CDR3 is CAISESGNRGIGNEQFF. CDR3 DNA: TGTGCCATCAGTGAGTCAGGGAACAGGGGGATCGGTAATGAGCAGTTCTTC. The chain employs TRBV10-3 and TRBJ2-1, with 8 bases fitting TRBD1. Trimming took 0 bases from V and 7 from J; bases not matched to a gene: 11. This CDR3 comprises 17 residues. In germline, CDR1 is ENHRY, CDR2 SYGVKD.